This T cell receptor (beta chain) is from a study of blood T cells in healthy people across ages. Whole-study results and caveats: In these data, TCR beta diversity tracked strongly with naive T cell percentage.

This CDR3 has 13 residues. CDR1 is SGDLS, CDR2 YYNGEE, per germline. V lost 4 bases and J lost 3; bases outside the gene matches: 3. Turning to this clonotype: Its specificity is not known.

Those donating, healthy Caucasian individuals from Russia, were aged about 6 to 100. Primed by a sample-barcoded 5' primer and a J-beta primer mix, a second PCR proceeded for roughly 7 to 11 cycles. TCRdb itself ran the 5' RACE reads through MiXCR, one entry per CDR3 protein. There are around 1.5 million distinct CDR3 sequences in the sample; around 36% occur only once, and around 11% lies in the top ten. This clonotype was sampled from a woman aged 25-40 years in good health. V gene TRBV9 combines with J gene TRBJ2-7; 8 bases are a match to TRBD1. Sequencing was performed on blood. The CDR3 bases are TGTGCCAGCAGCAAAGGGACAGGCTACGAGCAGTACTTC. It translates to CASSKGTGYEQYF.